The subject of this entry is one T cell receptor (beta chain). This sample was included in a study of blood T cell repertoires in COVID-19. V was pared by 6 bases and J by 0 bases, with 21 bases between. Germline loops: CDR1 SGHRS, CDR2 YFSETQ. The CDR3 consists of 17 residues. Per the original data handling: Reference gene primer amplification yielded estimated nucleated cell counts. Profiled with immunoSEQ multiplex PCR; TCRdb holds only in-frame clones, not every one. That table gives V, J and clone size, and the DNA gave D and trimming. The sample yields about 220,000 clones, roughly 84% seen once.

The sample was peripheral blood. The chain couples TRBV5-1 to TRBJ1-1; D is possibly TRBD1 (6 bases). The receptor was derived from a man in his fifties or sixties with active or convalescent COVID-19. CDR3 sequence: CASTRTAVVSLNTEAFF. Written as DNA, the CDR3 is TGCGCCAGCACCCGGACAGCGGTCGTTTCTTTGAACACTGAAGCTTTCTTT.